A single sample gave rise to the 27 T cell receptor beta chains below, sequenced in a study of OX40 agonist ivuxolimab in advanced cancers. Assay: immunoSEQ multiplex PCR; the TCRdb copy retains only in-frame clones and omits some. The data hold 77,000 or so clones, with approximately 92% observed a single time. The source material was CD4+ or CD8+ T cells sorted from blood, sampled in a trial of the OX40 agonist ivuxolimab. These TCRs come from an adult with an advanced solid tumor such as melanoma, head and neck, liver or kidney cancer.

The rearrangement uses TRBV18 and TRBJ2-7, with 12 bases aligning to TRBD1. Losses at the gene ends were 4 bases for V and 4 bases for J; bases not matched to a gene: 5. Germline CDR1 reads KGHSH; CDR2 reads LQKENI. There are 15 residues in the CDR3. The CDR3 protein is CASSLGTGGRYEQYF. CDR3 DNA: TGTGCCAGCTCACTAGGGACAGGGGGCAGGTACGAGCAGTACTTC.

This rearrangement joins TRBV19 to TRBJ2-1; 13 bases map to TRBD2. Trimming cost V 5 bases and J 7 bases; bases outside gene matches: 14. This CDR3 comprises 18 residues. In germline, CDR1 is LNHDA, CDR2 SQIVND (reference sequence). CDR3 in amino acids: CASSPTSGRGGFRNEQFF. The DNA of the CDR3 is TGTGCCAGTAGTCCCACTAGCGGGAGGGGGGGGTTTCGTAATGAGCAGTTCTTC.

There are a few counts of this clone. The rearrangement joins TRBV20-1 to TRBJ1-1; D unresolved. V lost 3 bases, J lost 10 bases, and 12 bases lay in between. CDR3 length equals 11 residues. The germline V gene encodes CDR1 DFQATT and CDR2 SNEGSKA (reference sequence). CDR3 amino acids: CSASVEFGAFF. The CDR3 nucleotides are TGCAGTGCTAGTGTGGAGTTTGGAGCTTTCTTT.

The chain is built from TRBV7-2 and TRBJ2-7; 9 bases align to TRBD1. V shed 5 bases, J shed 1 base, and the junction held 6 bases outside the gene matches. CDR3 size: 15 residues. The germline CDR1 and CDR2 sequences are SGHTA and FQGNSA. CDR3 residues: CASSTLTGGSYEQYF. The CDR3 DNA reads TGTGCCAGCAGCACACTGACAGGGGGATCCTACGAGCAGTACTTC.

This chain connects TRBV9 to TRBJ2-3; the D gene is possibly TRBD2 (6 bases). Trimming took 0 bases from V and 4 from J, leaving 9 bases between them. The germline CDR1 and CDR2 sequences are SGDLS and YYNGEE. This CDR3 is built from 14 residues. The CDR3: CASSVDGRPDTQYF. The CDR3 region has the DNA TGTGCCAGCAGCGTAGACGGGAGACCAGATACGCAGTATTTT.

This rearrangement joins TRBV6-6 to TRBJ2-3, with a possible D match to TRBD2 (6 bases). The CDR3 length is 15 residues. Germline V gene data show CDR1 as MNHNY and CDR2 as SVGAGI (reference sequence). Trimming stripped 2 bases from V and 1 base from J, with 10 bases between. As DNA, the CDR3 is TGTGCCAGCAGTTACGGATGGGGGGGCACAGATACGCAGTATTTT. Translation: CASSYGWGGTDTQYF.

The J gene is TRBJ2-4, the V gene TRBV19; tentatively, D is TRBD2 (5 bases). V was shortened by 5 bases and J by 6 bases, with 14 bases between the two germline ends. CDR3 size: 14 residues. Germline V gives CDR1 LNHDA, CDR2 SQIVND (reference sequence). CDR3 region: CASSLPSEGNIQYF. The CDR3 DNA is TGTGCCAGTAGTCTTCCGTCAGAGGGAAACATTCAGTACTTC. Drawing the rest from reference TRBV19 and TRBJ2-4, the complete variable domain is DGGITQSPKYLFRKEGQNVTLSCEQNLNHDAMYWYRQDPGQGLRLIYYSQIVNDFQKGDIAEGYSVSREKKESFPLTVTSAQKNPTAFYLCASSLPSEGNIQYFGAGTRLSVL.

The chain carries TRBV10-3 and TRBJ2-3, with D possibly being TRBD2 (6 bases). The V gene's germline CDR1 is ENHRY and CDR2 SYGVKD. The V end lost 10 bases, the J end lost 0 bases, and 23 bases lay between the germline ends. CDR3 length equals 17 residues. The CDR3 nucleotides are TGTGCCAGCAAATCCGTGGCTAGCGTCTTAAGCACAGATACGCAGTATTTT. It yields the protein CASKSVASVLSTDTQYF.

The chain combines TRBV30 with TRBJ2-2; a possible D gene is TRBD2 (7 bases). V was clipped by 0 bases and J by 3 bases, with 20 bases between them. Germline values: CDR1 GTSNPN, CDR2 SVGIG (reference sequence). This CDR3 is 18 amino acids long. CDR3 sequence reads: CAWSVERGRGGDTGELFF. CDR3 coding DNA: TGTGCCTGGAGTGTCGAGAGGGGCAGGGGAGGGGACACCGGGGAGCTGTTTTTT.

The J gene is TRBJ2-7, the V gene TRBV21-1. TRBV21-1 is deemed a pseudogene. There are 12 residues in the CDR3. Here the CDR3 reads CASSKERYEQYF. Here the CDR3 DNA reads TGTGCCAGCAGCAAAGAACGCTACGAGCAGTACTTC.

A single count supports this clone. This chain connects TRBV9 to TRBJ2-5; a possible D gene is TRBD1 (5 bases). The germline V gene has CDR1 SGDLS and CDR2 YYNGEE. This CDR3 contains 15 residues. Trimming took 0 bases from V and 4 from J, leaving 13 bases between them. Here the CDR3 DNA reads TGTGCCAGCAGCGTAGAAGGCAGGGTAGGAGAGACCCAGTACTTC. As protein: CASSVEGRVGETQYF.

The chain carries TRBV16 and TRBJ1-1; D remains ambiguous. The V end was cut by 2 bases, the J end by 6 bases, with 4 bases between. The CDR3 runs 11 residues. CDR1 is KGHSY, CDR2 FQNENV, per germline. CDR3 in amino acids: CASSQASEAFF. DNA of the CDR3: TGTGCCAGCAGCCAAGCGTCTGAAGCTTTCTTT.

The chain uses TRBV18 and TRBJ2-7; tentatively, D is TRBD2 (7 bases). The V gene's germline CDR1 is KGHSH and CDR2 LQKENI. The CDR3 spans 14 residues. The V gene lost 0 bases and the J gene lost 5 bases, with 11 bases spanning the gap. The CDR3 loop reads CASSPPAGADEQYF. In DNA, the CDR3 is TGTGCCAGCTCACCACCGGCGGGGGCCGACGAGCAGTACTTC.

This chain connects TRBV28 to TRBJ2-3; 8 bases match TRBD1. The V gene end was trimmed by 3 bases and the J gene end by 3 bases; junction bases not matched to a gene: 5. This CDR3 spans 15 amino acids. In germline, CDR1 is MDHEN, CDR2 SYDVKM. DNA of the CDR3: TGTGCCAGCAGTTTTCTGCAGGGGGCAACAGATACGCAGTATTTT. Translating gives CASSFLQGATDTQYF.

The chain joins TRBV11-3 to TRBJ1-1, with 7 bases identical to TRBD1. Germline CDR1 SGHNT, CDR2 YENEEA. V gave up 5 bases and J gave up 0 bases; unmatched junction bases: 3. CDR3 length: 14 amino acids. The DNA of the CDR3 is TGTGCCAGCAGCCTTGACAGGGTGAACACTGAAGCTTTCTTT. Translated: CASSLDRVNTEAFF.

A remark on this clone: A read error may produce the germline difference seen at one junction end. This chain connects TRBV7-7 to TRBJ1-6; TRBD1 is a possible D gene (5 bases). CDR3 length equals 16 residues. The germline gives CDR1 SSHAT, CDR2 FNYEAQ (reference sequence). CDR3 sequence: CASMPPGGDHNSPLHF. The CDR3 nucleotides are TGTGCTAGCATGCCCCCCGGAGGGGACCATAATTCACCCCTCCACTTT.

This clone was observed a handful of times. This chain links TRBV6-5 with TRBJ2-5; 10 positions match TRBD1. V trimming: 5 bases; J trimming: 7 bases; junction bases outside the gene matches: 7. The CDR3 has 14 residues. CDR1 and CDR2 from the germline V gene are MNHEY and SVGAGI. Here the CDR3 reads CASSTWGTGVTQYF. The CDR3 DNA is TGTGCCAGCAGTACCTGGGGGACAGGGGTGACCCAGTACTTC.

The chain employs TRBV19 and TRBJ1-1; TRBD1 matches 8 bases. This CDR3 region has 15 residues. Germline trimming cut 8 bases from V and 1 base from J; bases unmatched to any gene: 9. Germline loops: CDR1 LNHDA, CDR2 SQIVND (reference sequence). The CDR3 loop reads CASLGTGGRNTEAFF. The CDR3 region has the DNA TGTGCCAGTTTAGGGACAGGAGGGAGGAACACTGAAGCTTTCTTT.

This chain connects TRBV5-8 to TRBJ1-2, with TRBD1 as a possible D gene (5 bases). The CDR3 totals 15 residues. V gave up 1 base and J gave up 4 bases, with 14 bases separating them. Germline V CDR1 and CDR2: SGHTS, YDEGEE. The CDR3: CASSLRVSRGYGYTF. The CDR3 DNA sequence: TGTGCCAGCAGCTTGCGGGTTTCTAGGGGCTATGGCTACACCTTC. Combining the CDR3 with reference TRBV5-8 and TRBJ1-2 gives the whole variable domain EAGVTQSPTHLIKTRGQQATLRCSPISGHTSVYWYQQALGLGLQFLLWYDEGEERNRGNFPPRFSGRQFPNYSSELNVNALELEDSALYLCASSLRVSRGYGYTFGSGTRLTVV.

V gene TRBV5-6 combines with J gene TRBJ2-1; no reliable D call. This CDR3 has 14 amino acids. V was trimmed by 4 bases and J by 6 bases, leaving 14 bases between them. Germline CDR1 and CDR2: SGHDT and YYEEEE. DNA of the CDR3: TGTGCCAGCAGCACTCCCCTTACGGGCAATGAGCAGTTCTTC. Protein sequence: CASSTPLTGNEQFF.

A few counts support this clone. In nucleotides, the CDR3 is TGTGCCTGGAGCCTTGACACGGTCTACACTGAAGCTTTCTTT. This gives the protein CAWSLDTVYTEAFF. The chain has TRBV30 and TRBJ1-1, with D uncertain. Germline V CDR1 and CDR2: GTSNPN, SVGIG (reference sequence). The V end was cut by 3 bases, the J end by 3 bases, with 14 bases between. The CDR3 is 14 residues long.

The V call is TRBV6-6, the J call TRBJ1-5; D uncertain. Deletions cut 2 bases from V and 3 bases from J, with 2 bases between. Germline V lookup: CDR1 MNHNY, CDR2 SVGAGI (reference sequence). CDR3 size: 12 residues. This CDR3 is CASSYNNQPQHF. Written as DNA, the CDR3 is TGTGCCAGCAGTTACAACAATCAGCCCCAGCATTTT.

The gene calls are TRBV29-1 and TRBJ1-5; 9 nucleotides match TRBD1. Losses at the gene ends were 6 bases for V and 2 bases for J; bases not matched to a gene: 8. There are 15 residues in the CDR3. Germline V gene lookup returns CDR1 SQVTM and CDR2 ANQGSEA. The CDR3, as DNA: TGCAGCGTAGAAACAGGGGGCGGGGGCAATCAGCCCCAGCATTTT. Translating gives CSVETGGGGNQPQHF.

The chain couples TRBV7-2 to TRBJ2-2; D is perhaps TRBD1 or TRBD2 (5 bases each). Germline V gene lookup returns CDR1 SGHTA and CDR2 FQGNSA. Trimming pared 2 bases from V and 0 bases from J, leaving 10 bases between. The CDR3 contains 16 residues. CDR3 sequence: CASSLWGPTNTGELFF. The CDR3 bases are TGTGCCAGCAGCTTATGGGGACCAACGAACACCGGGGAGCTGTTTTTT.

The rearrangement joins TRBV28 to TRBJ2-7; D uncertain. Germline lookup yields CDR1 MDHEN and CDR2 SYDVKM. V gave up 6 bases and J gave up 1 base, with 16 bases separating them. CDR3 length: 15 amino acids. The CDR3: CASSLRPAGSYEQYF. Here the CDR3 DNA reads TGTGCCAGCAGCCTGAGACCAGCTGGGTCCTACGAGCAGTACTTC.

The rearrangement uses TRBV5-4 and TRBJ2-3; unclear D gene. Trimming pared 2 bases from V and 5 bases from J, leaving 12 bases between. This CDR3 spans 14 amino acids. Germline-derived CDR1 and CDR2 are SGHNT and YYREEE (reference sequence). The CDR3 is CASSLIGPGDTQYF. In nucleotides, the CDR3 is TGTGCCAGCAGCTTAATAGGGCCAGGAGATACGCAGTATTTT.

In its sample, this clone was seen once. The chain carries TRBV19 and TRBJ2-3, with unresolved D. Germline V gene lookup returns CDR1 LNHDA and CDR2 SQIVND (reference sequence). Deletions cut 1 base from V and 3 bases from J, with 8 bases between. The CDR3 runs to 14 residues. The CDR3 sequence: CASSIGVRTDTQYF. CDR3 coding DNA: TGTGCCAGTAGTATAGGAGTAAGGACAGATACGCAGTATTTT.